These 9 T cell receptor beta chains share one sample of origin, sequenced in a study of shared T cell receptors in the human thymus. The table came from immunoSEQ multiplex PCR; TCRdb's copy has only in-frame clones and leaves some out. The sample lists 600,000 to 900,000 clones; approximately 85% were seen once. The same specimen was also included in a second study, on human thymus T cells.

Material for sequencing was thymocytes. These receptors were taken from a girl under two years old with a congenital heart defect.

About this clone itself: The same CDR3 also results from other DNA sequences found in this sample. This chain links TRBV20-1 with TRBJ1-1; D unclear. Germline loops: CDR1 DFQATT, CDR2 SNEGSKA (reference sequence). This CDR3 is 11 amino acids long. With 3 bases removed from V and 1 base from J, the gap between germline ends came to 3 bases. Here the CDR3 reads CSASQNTEAFF. CDR3 DNA sequence: TGCAGTGCTAGCCAGAACACTGAAGCTTTCTTT.

The chain has TRBV27 and TRBJ2-7; tentative D call: TRBD2 (6 bases). Germline CDR1 MNHEY, CDR2 SMNVEV (reference sequence). The CDR3 extends over 16 amino acids. V was pared by 7 bases and J by 3 bases, with 22 bases between. CDR3 in DNA: TGTGCCAGCAAACGGGGGAGCCCTCAGAGGGACTACGAGCAGTACTTC. Amino acids: CASKRGSPQRDYEQYF.

This clone was found a few times. The chain employs TRBV6-6 and TRBJ2-1; no firm D call. Trimming removed 2 bases at V and 5 bases at J, with 4 bases between. This CDR3 comprises 12 residues. Germline V gene lookup returns CDR1 MNHNY and CDR2 SVGAGI (reference sequence). CDR3 bases: TGTGCCAGCAGTTACCCCGACAATGAGCAGTTCTTC. Translating it yields CASSYPDNEQFF.

This sequence joins TRBV5-6 and TRBJ2-3, with 12 bases matching TRBD1. The V gene end was trimmed by 4 bases and the J gene end by 2 bases; junction bases not matched to a gene: 8. Germline-derived CDR1 and CDR2 are SGHDT and YYEEEE. The CDR3 totals 17 residues. The CDR3 is CASSIRDRGPHTDTQYF. The CDR3 DNA sequence: TGTGCCAGCAGCATACGGGACAGGGGGCCCCACACAGATACGCAGTATTTT.

With regard to this clone: Germline is not matched at one junction end, which may reflect a read error. This chain uses TRBV15 with TRBJ1-1, with a possible D match to TRBD1 (6 bases). CDR1 and CDR2 (germline): LNHNV, YYDKDF (reference sequence). The CDR3 contains 16 residues. In DNA form, the CDR3 reads TGTGCCGCCAGCAGAGATAGTCAGGGGAGAAACGCTGAAGCTTTCTTT. Its protein product is CAASRDSQGRNAEAFF. The entire variable domain, with the rest obtained from reference TRBV15 and TRBJ1-1, is as follows: DAMVIQNPRYQVTQFGKPVTLSCSQTLNHNVMYWYQQKSSQAPKLLFHYYDKDFNNEADTPDNFQSRRPNTSFCFLDIRSPGLGDTAMYLCAASRDSQGRNAEAFFGQGTRLTVV.

CDR3 DNA sequence: TGCGCCAGCAGCCAAGGGGGTCCAGGCGGGGGGGCGACCGGGGAGCTGTTTTTT. This translates into CASSQGGPGGGATGELFF. This rearrangement joins TRBV4-1 to TRBJ2-2; 9 nucleotides line up with TRBD2. Germline CDR1 is MGHRA and CDR2 is YSYEKL. CDR3 length equals 18 residues. Trimming cost V 1 base and J 5 bases; bases outside gene matches: 11.

The chain has TRBV6-1 and TRBJ2-5; 8 bases are a match to TRBD2. The end of the DNA fits TRBJ2-7 better, so the J call may be wrong. This CDR3 is built from 16 residues. CDR1 is MNHNS, CDR2 SASEGT, per germline. CDR3 coding DNA: TGTGCCAGCAGTGTAGGGGCGGGGGGCAGGGGACACGAGCAGTACTTC. It encodes CASSVGAGGRGHEQYF.

The chain uses TRBV6-1 and TRBJ1-1; maybe TRBD1 (5 bases). Trimming cost V 10 bases and J 7 bases, with 13 bases left between them. The CDR3 is made up of 11 amino acids. The germline CDR1 and CDR2 sequences are MNHNS and SASEGT. In DNA, the CDR3 is TGTGCCACAGGGAAAGATGGTGAAGCTTTCTTT. Translated, it gives CATGKDGEAFF.

V and J are TRBV7-6 and TRBJ2-1; D perhaps matches TRBD1 (5 bases). Germline loops: CDR1 SGHVS, CDR2 FNYEAQ. Trimming pared 1 base from V and 9 bases from J, leaving 10 bases between. The CDR3 loop spans 13 amino acids. The CDR3 DNA follows: TGTGCCAGCAGCTTAGAGGGGTGGGGTGAGCAGTTCTTC. It translates to CASSLEGWGEQFF.